Presented here are 22 T cell receptor beta chains from one specimen sequenced in a study of blood T cell repertoires in COVID-19 (dated by TCRdb to between 2020 and 2021). Libraries were made using the immunoSEQ multiplex PCR assay. TCRdb took this table from immuneACCESS and kept in-frame rearrangements with V and J called. Such tables lack part of the clones; where checked against another copy, unresolved V genes explain under half of the gap, and the rest is unexplained. For this sample the table gives approximately 90,000 clones, of which 75% to 90% were detected only once. Of the sample, approximately 1.2% is held by the ten largest clones. Sequenced material: peripheral blood. These TCRs come from an older man with active or convalescent COVID-19.

The V and J genes are TRBV5-1 and TRBJ2-3; 11 bases are a match to TRBD2. The CDR3 sequence is 14 residues long. In germline, CDR1 is SGHRS, CDR2 YFSETQ. With V trimmed by 7 bases and J by 5 bases, 6 bases remained unmatched. The CDR3 sequence is CASAGTSGGDTQYF. CDR3 in DNA: TGCGCCAGCGCGGGGACTAGCGGCGGAGATACGCAGTATTTT.

V gene TRBV5-1 combines with J gene TRBJ2-7, with 8 bases fitting TRBD2. This CDR3 contains 14 residues. The V gene's germline CDR1 is SGHRS and CDR2 YFSETQ. The J segment lost 1 base and the V segment lost 5 bases, leaving 5 bases of the junction unmatched. As DNA, the CDR3 is TGCGCCAGCAGTTATAGCGGGGCGTCCTACGAGCAGTACTTC. Translated, it gives CASSYSGASYEQYF.

The chain uses TRBV28 and TRBJ1-1; TRBD1 matches 10 bases. After removal of 7 bases from V and 3 bases from J, the junction contained 20 bases not matched to a gene. Germline V CDR1 and CDR2: MDHEN, SYDVKM. The CDR3 length is 19 residues. The CDR3 here is CASIGPNWTGGFIHTEAFF. CDR3 nucleotide sequence: TGTGCCAGCATTGGACCGAACTGGACAGGGGGGTTTATTCACACTGAAGCTTTCTTT.

This chain connects TRBV12-3 or TRBV12-4 to TRBJ2-7, with D maybe TRBD2 (5 bases). The V gene lost 5 bases and the J gene lost 7 bases, with 12 bases spanning the gap. CDR3 length: 12 residues. CDR3 coding DNA: TGTGCCAGCAGTCCCGGACTGGGGGAGCAGTACTTC. Its translation: CASSPGLGEQYF.

The chain couples TRBV12-2 to TRBJ2-2; the DNA was not used to check the table's D call, TRBD1. TRBV12-2 is recorded as a pseudogene. The CDR3 runs 15 residues. This CDR3 reads CASRLAAKNTGELFF. The CDR3 DNA sequence: TGTGCAAGTCGCTTAGCGGCCAAGAACACCGGGGAGCTGTTTTTT.

The chain recombines TRBV6-1 with TRBJ2-2; the match to TRBD1 covers 7 bases. With V trimmed by 2 bases and J by 6 bases, 0 bases remained unmatched. Germline loops: CDR1 MNHNS, CDR2 SASEGT. The CDR3 length is 13 residues. Here the CDR3 reads CASSEQGAGELFF. The CDR3 DNA is TGTGCCAGCAGTGAACAGGGGGCCGGGGAGCTGTTTTTT.

The rearrangement joins TRBV4-3 to TRBJ2-5, with TRBD2 identical over 10 bases. J gave up 4 bases and V 3 bases, and 2 bases lay outside the gene matches. The CDR3 is 14 amino acids. Germline V CDR1 and CDR2: LGHNA, YSLEER. CDR3 region: CASSQGLASETQYF. CDR3 in DNA: TGCGCCAGCAGCCAGGGACTAGCGTCAGAGACCCAGTACTTC.

The chain couples TRBV10-3 to TRBJ2-2; D is ambiguous. The CDR3 has 12 residues. Trimming stripped 8 bases from V and 4 bases from J, with 8 bases between. CDR1 ENHRY and CDR2 SYGVKD come from the germline V gene. The CDR3 DNA reads as TGTGCCATCTCCCCCATCACCGGGGAGCTGTTTTTT. It translates to CAISPITGELFF.

This chain links TRBV4-3 with TRBJ2-7, with 14 nucleotides matching TRBD2. CDR1 LGHNA and CDR2 YSLEER come from the germline V gene. The CDR3 is 15 amino acids. Losses at the gene ends were 4 bases for V and 4 bases for J; bases not matched to a gene: 3. Here the CDR3 reads CASSPGLAGAYEQYF. CDR3 in DNA: TGCGCCAGCAGCCCGGGACTAGCGGGAGCTTACGAGCAGTACTTC.

The DNA for the CDR3 is TGTGCCAGCTCACCAGTACCGGGACAGGGGCAAGAGACCCAGTACTTC. Amino acids: CASSPVPGQGQETQYF. The rearrangement joins TRBV18 to TRBJ2-5; TRBD1 agrees at 10 bases. V shed 2 bases, J shed 2 bases, and the junction held 5 bases outside the gene matches. Germline V gene lookup returns CDR1 KGHSH and CDR2 LQKENI. CDR3 size: 16 residues. The full variable domain, its missing parts supplied by reference TRBV18 and TRBJ2-5, is NAGVMQNPRHLVRRRGQEARLRCSPMKGHSHVYWYRQLPEEGLKFMVYLQKENIIDESGMPKERFSAEFPKEGPSILRIQQVVRGDSAAYFCASSPVPGQGQETQYFGPGTRLLVL.

The chain links TRBV7-2 to TRBJ1-3, with 9 bases identical to TRBD1. The CDR3 is 16 residues long. The germline V gene encodes CDR1 SGHTA and CDR2 FQGNSA. Trimming took 0 bases from V and 7 from J; bases not matched to a gene: 7. Here the CDR3 reads CASSLAYRGPLNTIYF. DNA of the CDR3: TGTGCCAGCAGCTTAGCTTACAGGGGGCCCCTGAACACCATATATTTT.

This chain uses TRBV4-3 with TRBJ1-4, with D unresolved. V dropped 1 base and J dropped 0 bases, with 6 bases sitting between them. Germline lookup yields CDR1 LGHNA and CDR2 YSLEER. The CDR3 is 15 residues long. The CDR3 protein is CASSQGHATNEKLFF. CDR3 coding DNA: TGCGCCAGCAGCCAAGGACATGCAACTAATGAAAAACTGTTTTTT.

The chain couples TRBV7-2 to TRBJ2-7; D is perhaps TRBD2 (5 bases). There are 13 residues in the CDR3. Germline CDR1 is SGHTA and CDR2 is FQGNSA. The V end was cut by 4 bases, the J end by 7 bases, with 14 bases between. The CDR3 coding sequence is TGTGCCAGCAGCTCCCGCCGGGGTGGGGAGCAGTACTTC. It encodes CASSSRRGGEQYF. Variable domain in full (rest from reference TRBV7-2 and TRBJ2-7): GAGVSQSPSNKVTEKGKDVELRCDPISGHTALYWYRQSLGQGLEFLIYFQGNSAPDKSGLPSDRFSAERTGGSVSTLTIQRTQQEDSAVYLCASSSRRGGEQYFGPGTRLTVT.

The CDR3 loop is CASRASGTITDTQYF. As DNA, the CDR3 is TGTGCCAGCAGAGCTAGCGGGACCATCACAGATACGCAGTATTTT. The chain has TRBV6-6 and TRBJ2-3; 9 bases are a match to TRBD2. After removal of 6 bases from V and 2 bases from J, the junction contained 6 bases not matched to a gene. The CDR3 is made up of 15 amino acids. The germline V gene encodes CDR1 MNHNY and CDR2 SVGAGI (reference sequence).

The chain joins TRBV7-2 to TRBJ2-1, with 8 bases matching TRBD1. The length of the CDR3 is 15 residues. The J segment lost 4 bases and the V segment lost 3 bases, leaving 5 bases of the junction unmatched. Germline V gene data show CDR1 as SGHTA and CDR2 as FQGNSA. The CDR3 sequence: CASSFDRGNYNEQFF. The CDR3 DNA follows: TGTGCCAGCAGCTTTGACAGGGGCAATTACAATGAGCAGTTCTTC.

This clone showed up just a few times. The chain carries TRBV18 and TRBJ1-1; D is undetermined. Deletions cut 2 bases from V and 10 bases from J, with 14 bases between. Per germline, CDR1 KGHSH and CDR2 LQKENI. The CDR3 consists of 13 residues. CDR3 sequence (DNA): TGTGCCAGCTCACCAGGTGGAGACTTGGGAGCTTTCTTT. As protein: CASSPGGDLGAFF. The whole variable domain, remainder taken from reference TRBV18 and TRBJ1-1, is NAGVMQNPRHLVRRRGQEARLRCSPMKGHSHVYWYRQLPEEGLKFMVYLQKENIIDESGMPKERFSAEFPKEGPSILRIQQVVRGDSAAYFCASSPGGDLGAFFGQGTRLTVV.

This clone was seen just once. The chain employs TRBV28 and TRBJ2-7; 11 positions match TRBD1. With 1 base clipped from V and 7 bases from J, the junction kept 9 bases outside the gene matches. Germline values: CDR1 MDHEN, CDR2 SYDVKM. This CDR3 contains 16 residues. CDR3 in DNA: TGTGCCAGCAGTTTATTGGCCGGGACAGGGGGACAGGAGCAGTACTTC. Translation: CASSLLAGTGGQEQYF.

The chain recombines TRBV7-2 with TRBJ2-7; 7 positions agree with TRBD2. Germline V lookup: CDR1 SGHTA, CDR2 FQGNSA. V dropped 1 base and J dropped 4; count of bases not matched to a gene: 4. This CDR3 comprises 14 residues. This chain's CDR3 is CASSLESGTYEQYF. Written as DNA, the CDR3 is TGTGCCAGCAGCTTAGAAAGCGGGACTTACGAGCAGTACTTC. The variable domain in full, completed from reference TRBV7-2 and TRBJ2-7, reads GAGVSQSPSNKVTEKGKDVELRCDPISGHTALYWYRQSLGQGLEFLIYFQGNSAPDKSGLPSDRFSAERTGGSVSTLTIQRTQQEDSAVYLCASSLESGTYEQYFGPGTRLTVT.

V gene TRBV4-3 combines with J gene TRBJ2-1; 9 bases line up with TRBD2. V dropped 1 base and J dropped 9; count of bases not matched to a gene: 7. CDR3 length: 15 amino acids. Per the germline V gene, CDR1 is LGHNA and CDR2 is YSLEER. CDR3 in amino acids: CASSQGGRGSGEQFF. Written as DNA, the CDR3 is TGCGCCAGCAGCCAAGGCGGGAGGGGGTCGGGTGAGCAGTTCTTC.

The count of this clone is one. The gene calls are TRBV28 and TRBJ1-2; 7 bases agree with TRBD1. Germline loops: CDR1 MDHEN, CDR2 SYDVKM. The length of the CDR3 is 12 residues. The junction had 10 bases not matched to a gene; V was cut back by 10 bases and J by 8 bases. The CDR3 is CATDRTGSGYTF. Here the CDR3 DNA reads TGTGCCACCGATCGGACAGGAAGCGGCTACACCTTC.

This chain connects TRBV27 to TRBJ2-3; TRBD1 is a possible D gene (5 bases). Germline V gives CDR1 MNHEY, CDR2 SMNVEV (reference sequence). Between the trimmed V and J ends, which lost 1 base and 3 bases, there was a span of 8 bases. There are 14 residues in the CDR3. The CDR3: CASSLWQGTDTQYF. In nucleotides, the CDR3 is TGTGCCAGCAGTTTATGGCAGGGAACAGATACGCAGTATTTT.

The gene calls are TRBV7-2 and TRBJ2-1; no firm D call. CDR1 SGHTA and CDR2 FQGNSA come from the germline V gene. The CDR3 runs 13 residues. V lost 6 bases and J 7 bases, leaving 13 bases between the germline ends. CDR3 DNA sequence: TGTGCCAGCAGAATAGCTGGTGGTAATGAGCAGTTCTTC. Translating it yields CASRIAGGNEQFF.